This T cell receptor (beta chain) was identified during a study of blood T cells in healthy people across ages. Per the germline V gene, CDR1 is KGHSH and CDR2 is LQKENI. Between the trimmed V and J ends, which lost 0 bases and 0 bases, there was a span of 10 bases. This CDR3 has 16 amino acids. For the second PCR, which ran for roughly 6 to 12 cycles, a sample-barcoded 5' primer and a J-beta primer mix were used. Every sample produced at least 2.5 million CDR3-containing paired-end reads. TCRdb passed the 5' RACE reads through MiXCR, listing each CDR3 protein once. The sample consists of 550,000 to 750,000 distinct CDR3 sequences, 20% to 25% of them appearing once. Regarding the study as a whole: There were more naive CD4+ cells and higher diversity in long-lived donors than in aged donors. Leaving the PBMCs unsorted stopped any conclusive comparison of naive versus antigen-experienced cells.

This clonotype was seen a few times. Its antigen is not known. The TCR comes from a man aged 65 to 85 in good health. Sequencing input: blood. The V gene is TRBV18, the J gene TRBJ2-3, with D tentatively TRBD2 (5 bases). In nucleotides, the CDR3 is TGTGCCAGCTCACCACCCCGGGGAACTAGCACAGATACGCAGTATTTT. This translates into CASSPPRGTSTDTQYF.